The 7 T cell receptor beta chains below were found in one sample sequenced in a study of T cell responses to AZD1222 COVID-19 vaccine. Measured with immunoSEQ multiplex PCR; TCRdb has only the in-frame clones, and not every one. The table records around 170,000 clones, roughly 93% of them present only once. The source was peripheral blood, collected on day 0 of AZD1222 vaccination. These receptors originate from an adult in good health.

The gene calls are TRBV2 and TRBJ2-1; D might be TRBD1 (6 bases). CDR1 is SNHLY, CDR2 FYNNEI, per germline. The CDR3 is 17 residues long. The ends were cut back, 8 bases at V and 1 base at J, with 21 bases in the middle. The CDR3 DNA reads TGTGCCAGCTCCCGGGTGGGGGCAAGGGAATCCTACAATGAGCAGTTCTTC. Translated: CASSRVGARESYNEQFF.

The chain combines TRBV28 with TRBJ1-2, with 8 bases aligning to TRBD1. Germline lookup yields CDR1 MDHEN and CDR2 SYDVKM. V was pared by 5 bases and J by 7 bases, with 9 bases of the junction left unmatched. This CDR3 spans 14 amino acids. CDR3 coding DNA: TGTGCCAGCAGTGTACAGGGGGAATATAGTGGCTACACCTTC. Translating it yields CASSVQGEYSGYTF.

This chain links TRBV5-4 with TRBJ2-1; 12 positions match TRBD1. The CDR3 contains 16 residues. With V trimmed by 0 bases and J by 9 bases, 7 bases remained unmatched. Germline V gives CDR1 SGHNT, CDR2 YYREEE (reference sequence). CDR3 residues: CASSLAGTGGAGEQFF. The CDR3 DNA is TGTGCCAGCAGCTTGGCCGGGACAGGGGGCGCGGGTGAGCAGTTCTTC.

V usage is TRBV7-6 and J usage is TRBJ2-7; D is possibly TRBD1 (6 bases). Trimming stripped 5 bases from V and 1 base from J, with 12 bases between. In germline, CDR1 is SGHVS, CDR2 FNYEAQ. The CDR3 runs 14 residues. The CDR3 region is CASSKDRISYEQYF. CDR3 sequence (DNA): TGTGCCAGCAGCAAGGACAGAATATCCTACGAGCAGTACTTC.

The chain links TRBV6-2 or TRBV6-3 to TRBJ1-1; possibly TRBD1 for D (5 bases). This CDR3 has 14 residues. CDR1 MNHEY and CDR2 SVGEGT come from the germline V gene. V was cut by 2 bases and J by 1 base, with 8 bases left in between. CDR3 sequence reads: CASSYGGPNTEAFF. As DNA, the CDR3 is TGTGCCAGCAGTTACGGGGGACCGAACACTGAAGCTTTCTTT.

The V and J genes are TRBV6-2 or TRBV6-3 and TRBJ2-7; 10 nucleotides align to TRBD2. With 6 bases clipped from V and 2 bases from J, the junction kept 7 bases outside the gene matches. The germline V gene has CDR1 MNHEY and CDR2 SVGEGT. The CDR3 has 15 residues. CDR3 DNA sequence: TGTGCCAGCAGCCCTTTCGGACTAGCGGCCTACGAGCAGTACTTC. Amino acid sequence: CASSPFGLAAYEQYF.

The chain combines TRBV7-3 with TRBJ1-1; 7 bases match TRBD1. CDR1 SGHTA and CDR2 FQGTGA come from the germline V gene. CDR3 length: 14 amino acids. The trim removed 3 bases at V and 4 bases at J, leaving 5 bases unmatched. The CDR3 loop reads CASSLDGQVTEAFF. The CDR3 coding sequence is TGTGCCAGCAGCTTGGACGGACAGGTCACTGAAGCTTTCTTT.